A single sample gave rise to the 32 T cell receptor beta chains below, sequenced in a study of T cell responses to AZD1222 COVID-19 vaccine. The method was immunoSEQ multiplex PCR; TCRdb's version includes in-frame clones alone and lacks a portion of them. The data contain 90,000 or so clones, 75% to 90% of them singletons. This sample comprised peripheral blood, obtained on day 0 of AZD1222 vaccination. These receptor sequences come from an adult in good health.

This clone was counted a few times. The chain combines TRBV5-5 with TRBJ2-7; D gene ambiguous. V was clipped by 1 base and J by 7 bases, with 9 bases between them. Per the germline V gene, CDR1 is SGHKS and CDR2 is YYEKEE (reference sequence). This CDR3 region has 12 residues. The CDR3: CASSLYLGEQYF. CDR3 bases: TGTGCCAGCAGCTTGTATTTAGGAGAGCAGTACTTC.

The chain links TRBV19 to TRBJ1-1; D ambiguous. The V and J ends lost 4 bases and 0 bases respectively, with 12 bases between them. CDR3 length: 15 amino acids. The germline V gene has CDR1 LNHDA and CDR2 SQIVND (reference sequence). The CDR3 DNA is TGTGCCAGTAGTACTAGGGTATCCATGAACACTGAAGCTTTCTTT. Translated: CASSTRVSMNTEAFF. The variable domain in full, completed from reference TRBV19 and TRBJ1-1, reads DGGITQSPKYLFRKEGQNVTLSCEQNLNHDAMYWYRQDPGQGLRLIYYSQIVNDFQKGDIAEGYSVSREKKESFPLTVTSAQKNPTAFYLCASSTRVSMNTEAFFGQGTRLTVV.

The chain combines TRBV7-2 with TRBJ1-2; D may be TRBD1 (5 bases). The germline CDR1 and CDR2 sequences are SGHTA and FQGNSA. The CDR3 is 13 amino acids. Trimming removed 5 bases from V and 4 bases from J, with 11 bases in between. The CDR3 is CASSRQHPYGYTF. The CDR3 DNA is TGTGCCAGCAGCCGACAGCACCCCTATGGCTACACCTTC. Drawing the rest from reference TRBV7-2 and TRBJ1-2, the complete variable domain is GAGVSQSPSNKVTEKGKDVELRCDPISGHTALYWYRQSLGQGLEFLIYFQGNSAPDKSGLPSDRFSAERTGGSVSTLTIQRTQQEDSAVYLCASSRQHPYGYTFGSGTRLTVV.

The rearrangement links TRBV20-1 to TRBJ1-5; D is unclear. This CDR3 contains 11 residues. Trimming stripped 3 bases from V and 9 bases from J, with 9 bases between. Germline-derived CDR1 and CDR2 are DFQATT and SNEGSKA (reference sequence). The CDR3 sequence is CSASDLGPQHF. The CDR3 nucleotides read TGCAGTGCTAGTGATTTGGGGCCCCAGCATTTT.

The CDR3 loop is CASGQQLDAGSAFF. DNA of the CDR3: TGTGCCAGCGGCCAGCAGCTCGACGCGGGTTCAGCTTTCTTT. V gene TRBV7-2 combines with J gene TRBJ1-1; D is unresolved. Germline V gene data show CDR1 as SGHTA and CDR2 as FQGNSA. The V and J ends lost 8 bases and 10 bases respectively, with 23 bases between them. This CDR3 is built from 14 residues. The full variable domain, with the rest looked up from reference TRBV7-2 and TRBJ1-1, is GAGVSQSPSNKVTEKGKDVELRCDPISGHTALYWYRQSLGQGLEFLIYFQGNSAPDKSGLPSDRFSAERTGGSVSTLTIQRTQQEDSAVYLCASGQQLDAGSAFFGQGTRLTVV.

This chain joins TRBV20-1 and TRBJ2-7; D perhaps matches TRBD2 (5 bases). Germline loops: CDR1 DFQATT, CDR2 SNEGSKA (reference sequence). CDR3 size: 13 residues. The V gene lost 3 bases and the J gene lost 0 bases, with 9 bases spanning the gap. CDR3 in amino acids: CSASDRDSYEQYF. DNA of the CDR3: TGCAGTGCTAGTGACCGGGACTCCTACGAGCAGTACTTC.

CDR3 region: CASSLLGGAYEQYF. CDR3 DNA: TGTGCCAGCAGTTTACTGGGAGGGGCCTACGAGCAGTACTTC. This chain connects TRBV27 to TRBJ2-7; 7 bases are a match to TRBD2. From germline, CDR1 is MNHEY and CDR2 SMNVEV (reference sequence). This CDR3 is 14 amino acids long. J was trimmed by 2 bases and V by 2 bases; bases with no gene match: 3.

Only one count was recorded for this clone. This chain connects TRBV6-5 to TRBJ1-1; tentatively, D is TRBD1 (5 bases). Germline V lookup: CDR1 MNHEY, CDR2 SVGAGI. The CDR3 is made up of 13 amino acids. V dropped 2 bases and J dropped 5 bases, with 9 bases sitting between them. The CDR3 protein is CASSYRGGTEAFF. In DNA, the CDR3 is TGTGCCAGCAGTTACAGGGGAGGAACTGAAGCTTTCTTT.

The V and J genes are TRBV7-9 and TRBJ1-2; D unclear. Looked up from germline, CDR1 is SEHNR and CDR2 is FQNEAQ (reference sequence). The ends were cut back, 3 bases at V and 1 base at J, with 12 bases in the middle. The CDR3 has 15 amino acids. The CDR3 DNA sequence: TGTGCCAGCAGCTTGAAGGGCCGAGTTAACTATGGCTACACCTTC. Encoded protein: CASSLKGRVNYGYTF.

The rearrangement joins TRBV6-5 to TRBJ2-2; 8 nucleotides line up with TRBD2. V shed 3 bases and J 3 bases; nucleotides not matched to a gene: 6. The CDR3 consists of 16 residues. The germline CDR1 and CDR2 sequences are MNHEY and SVGAGI. CDR3 in amino acids: CASSYHSGGDTGELFF. The CDR3 DNA reads TGTGCCAGCAGTTATCATTCGGGGGGGGACACCGGGGAGCTGTTTTTT.

This chain links TRBV12-3 or TRBV12-4 with TRBJ2-7, with a tentative D call TRBD2 (6 bases). This CDR3 has 13 residues. Trimming removed 5 bases from V and 4 bases from J, with 12 bases in between. The CDR3 sequence: CASSTGTSYEQYF. The CDR3 DNA sequence: TGTGCCAGCAGTACCGGGACTTCTTACGAGCAGTACTTC.

This chain links TRBV29-1 with TRBJ2-2; TRBD2 aligns across 13 bases. This CDR3 contains 17 residues. Unmatched junction bases numbered 9, after V lost 7 bases and J lost 1 base. Germline assignment: CDR1 SQVTM and CDR2 ANQGSEA. The CDR3 DNA reads as TGCAGCGGCTTGGGGACTAGCGGGAAATGGAACACCGGGGAGCTGTTTTTT. Protein product: CSGLGTSGKWNTGELFF.

The rearrangement links TRBV7-9 to TRBJ1-2, with no clear D. The V end was cut by 3 bases, the J end by 1 base, with 6 bases between. CDR3 length: 13 amino acids. CDR1 SEHNR and CDR2 FQNEAQ come from the germline V gene (reference sequence). Here the CDR3 DNA reads TGTGCCAGCAGCTTGAGGGATAACTATGGCTACACCTTC. It specifies CASSLRDNYGYTF.

The gene calls are TRBV27 and TRBJ2-2; D is unclear. This CDR3 region has 17 residues. CDR1 and CDR2 (germline): MNHEY, SMNVEV (reference sequence). The V end lost 0 bases, the J end lost 2 bases, and 13 bases lay between the germline ends. The CDR3 sequence is CASSLSFGRINTGELFF. For the CDR3, the DNA is TGTGCCAGCAGTTTATCGTTCGGGCGCATAAACACCGGGGAGCTGTTTTTT.

This chain links TRBV6-4 with TRBJ2-3, with 7 positions matching TRBD2. This CDR3 comprises 15 residues. Trimming took 3 bases from V and 0 from J; bases not matched to a gene: 3. The germline CDR1 and CDR2 sequences are MRHNA and SNTAGT. As DNA, the CDR3 is TGTGCCAGCAGTGAGACGGGGGGAAGCACAGATACGCAGTATTTT. Amino acid sequence: CASSETGGSTDTQYF.

This chain uses TRBV10-3 with TRBJ2-3; 13 nucleotides match TRBD2. V was pared by 5 bases and J by 2 bases, with 4 bases of the junction left unmatched. This CDR3 comprises 16 residues. Germline V gives CDR1 ENHRY, CDR2 SYGVKD. For the CDR3, the DNA is TGTGCCATCAGTCCCGGGACTAGCGGGAACACAGATACGCAGTATTTT. Translation gives CAISPGTSGNTDTQYF.

This clone was seen only once. The chain carries TRBV12-3 or TRBV12-4 and TRBJ1-5; D gene unclear. V shed 3 bases and J shed 6 bases, with 6 bases lying between them. The CDR3 is 12 amino acids. CDR3 loop: CASSFSSQPQHF. The CDR3 DNA follows: TGTGCCAGCAGTTTCTCCAGTCAGCCCCAGCATTTT.

The chain couples TRBV3-1 (or the pseudogene TRBV3-2) to TRBJ2-3, with 11 bases matching TRBD2. The germline V gene encodes CDR1 LGHDT and CDR2 YNNKEL (reference sequence). The CDR3 is 15 residues long. With 5 bases clipped from V and 6 bases from J, the junction kept 7 bases outside the gene matches. CDR3 DNA: TGTGCCAGCAGCAGCATAGCGGGGGGGTTTGATACGCAGTATTTT. Protein sequence: CASSSIAGGFDTQYF.

This clone was detected only once. This chain joins TRBV5-1 and TRBJ2-3; possible D gene TRBD1, 6 bases. CDR1 is SGHRS and CDR2 is YFSETQ in the germline V gene. Trimming left V 4 bases short and J 2 bases short, with 17 bases between. The CDR3 has 16 amino acids. This CDR3 is CASSGPVQGSTDTQYF. The CDR3 DNA sequence: TGCGCCAGCAGCGGACCTGTACAGGGTTCCACAGATACGCAGTATTTT.

A few counts support this clone. The V and J genes are TRBV5-6 and TRBJ1-5, with D perhaps TRBD1 (6 bases). In germline, CDR1 is SGHDT, CDR2 YYEEEE. The CDR3 is 15 amino acids. V was pared by 2 bases and J by 3 bases, with 12 bases between. CDR3 DNA: TGTGCCAGCAGCTTACGCCGGGACAACAATCAGCCCCAGCATTTT. Translating gives CASSLRRDNNQPQHF.

This rearrangement joins TRBV6-2 or TRBV6-3 to TRBJ1-1; perhaps TRBD1 as D (6 bases). Germline CDR1 is MNHEY and CDR2 is SVGEGT. The CDR3 is 14 residues long. V was trimmed by 5 bases and J by 4 bases, leaving 14 bases between them. CDR3 amino acids: CASSRKGGSTEAFF. The CDR3 DNA reads as TGTGCCAGCAGTCGGAAAGGGGGGTCCACTGAAGCTTTCTTT.

The chain combines TRBV6-5 with TRBJ2-2; no definite D call. Deletions cut 4 bases from V and 4 bases from J, with 10 bases between. The CDR3 contains 14 residues. Germline lookup yields CDR1 MNHEY and CDR2 SVGAGI. The CDR3 here is CASSFKGTTGELFF. CDR3 in DNA: TGTGCCAGCAGTTTCAAGGGAACCACCGGGGAGCTGTTTTTT.

The sample holds a few counts of this clone. CDR3 in amino acids: CASSPDSVNSPLHF. CDR3 in DNA: TGTGCCAGCAGCCCGGACAGTGTTAATTCACCCCTCCACTTT. V usage is TRBV11-2 and J usage is TRBJ1-6; TRBD1 is a possible D gene (6 bases). The V gene's germline CDR1 is SGHAT and CDR2 FQNNGV. The CDR3 is made up of 14 amino acids. V was trimmed by 5 bases and J by 6 bases, leaving 11 bases between them.

This clone came up a few times. The chain links TRBV5-4 to TRBJ2-2; TRBD1 might be the D (5 bases). In germline, CDR1 is SGHNT, CDR2 YYREEE (reference sequence). The CDR3 is 17 residues long. Trimming removed 0 bases at V and 7 bases at J, with 19 bases between. For the CDR3, the DNA is TGTGCCAGCAGCTTGGATGGCAGGGTTATCAAAAACGGGGAGCTGTTTTTT. This sequence encodes CASSLDGRVIKNGELFF.

The rearrangement links TRBV2 to TRBJ2-7; 7 positions agree with TRBD2. In germline, CDR1 is SNHLY, CDR2 FYNNEI. This CDR3 contains 14 residues. With 4 bases clipped from V and 2 bases from J, the junction kept 5 bases outside the gene matches. CDR3 DNA: TGTGCCAGCAGTGGGCTAGCGGTGCCCTACGAGCAGTACTTC. This codes for CASSGLAVPYEQYF.

The table lists this clone with a count of one. V and J are TRBV18 and TRBJ2-1; 8 bases agree with TRBD2. The CDR3 loop spans 15 amino acids. CDR1 is KGHSH, CDR2 LQKENI, per germline. The V gene end was trimmed by 0 bases and the J gene end by 8 bases; junction bases not matched to a gene: 6. In nucleotides, the CDR3 is TGTGCCAGCTCACCACCGGGACTAGTTGGCGATGAGCAGTTCTTC. Translating gives CASSPPGLVGDEQFF.

The chain joins TRBV5-1 to TRBJ2-2, with D possibly being TRBD1 (6 bases). CDR3 length: 15 residues. Per the germline V gene, CDR1 is SGHRS and CDR2 is YFSETQ. V lost 3 bases, J lost 4 bases, and 13 bases lay in between. The CDR3 loop reads CASSSGASATGELFF. The CDR3 coding sequence is TGCGCCAGCAGCTCAGGGGCGTCGGCCACCGGGGAGCTGTTTTTT.

The chain uses TRBV6-5 and TRBJ1-5, with D possibly being TRBD1 (5 bases). CDR1 and CDR2 from the germline V gene are MNHEY and SVGAGI. The ends were cut back, 7 bases at V and 3 bases at J, with 13 bases in the middle. The CDR3 consists of 14 residues. Here the CDR3 reads CASTGQVTNQPQHF. CDR3 bases: TGTGCCAGCACGGGGCAGGTCACCAATCAGCCCCAGCATTTT.

The chain is built from TRBV13 and TRBJ2-5; no reliable D call. The CDR3 loop spans 12 amino acids. V was cut by 0 bases and J by 5 bases, with 4 bases left in between. Germline V gene data show CDR1 as PRHDT and CDR2 as FYEKMQ (reference sequence). In DNA form, the CDR3 reads TGTGCCAGCAGCTTAGGCTTGGAGACCCAGTACTTC. Amino acids: CASSLGLETQYF.

The sample holds one count of this clone. V gene TRBV29-1 combines with J gene TRBJ2-1, with 8 bases fitting TRBD1. The CDR3 is 15 residues long. V lost 3 bases, J lost 2 bases, and 6 bases stayed unmatched. Germline-derived CDR1 and CDR2 are SQVTM and ANQGSEA. In DNA form, the CDR3 reads TGCAGCGTTGACTCGGACAGGGTGGCCTACAATGAGCAGTTCTTC. It yields the protein CSVDSDRVAYNEQFF.

This chain uses TRBV30 with TRBJ1-1; D gene uncertain. Germline V CDR1 and CDR2: GTSNPN, SVGIG (reference sequence). This CDR3 region has 14 residues. Trimming took 5 bases from V and 0 from J, leaving 13 bases between them. CDR3 coding DNA: TGTGCCTGGTCCCGACGGCTTATGAACACTGAAGCTTTCTTT. It yields the protein CAWSRRLMNTEAFF. The full variable domain, in which reference TRBV30 and TRBJ1-1 provide the parts outside the CDR3, is SQTIHQWPATLVQPVGSPLSLECTVEGTSNPNLYWYRQAAGRGLQLLFYSVGIGQISSEVPQNLSASRPQDRQFILSSKKLLLSDSGFYLCAWSRRLMNTEAFFGQGTRLTVV.

This clone was seen a few times. This rearrangement joins TRBV5-4 to TRBJ2-2; 11 bases agree with TRBD2. The CDR3 covers 16 residues. The germline V gene has CDR1 SGHNT and CDR2 YYREEE (reference sequence). Trimming removed 4 bases from V and 3 bases from J; junction bases left unmatched: 5. The CDR3 DNA is TGTGCCAGCAGCCCGATAGCGGGAGGGGACACCGGGGAGCTGTTTTTT. Amino acid sequence: CASSPIAGGDTGELFF.